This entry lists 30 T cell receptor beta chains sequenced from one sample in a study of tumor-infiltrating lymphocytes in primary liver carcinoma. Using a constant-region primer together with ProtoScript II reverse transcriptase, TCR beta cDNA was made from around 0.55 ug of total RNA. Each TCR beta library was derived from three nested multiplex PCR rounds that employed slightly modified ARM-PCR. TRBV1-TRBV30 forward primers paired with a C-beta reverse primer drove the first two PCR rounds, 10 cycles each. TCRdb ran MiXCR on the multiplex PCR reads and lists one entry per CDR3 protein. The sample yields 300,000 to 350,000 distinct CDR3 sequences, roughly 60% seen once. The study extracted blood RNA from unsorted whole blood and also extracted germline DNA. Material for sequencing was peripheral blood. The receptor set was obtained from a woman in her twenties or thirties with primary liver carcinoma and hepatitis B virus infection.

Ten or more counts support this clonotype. This chain's CDR3 is CASSRLAGERGFF. The CDR3 DNA reads as TGTGCCAGCAGTCGACTAGCGGGAGAACGTGGGTTCTTC. The V and J genes are TRBV6-2 or TRBV6-3 and TRBJ2-1, with 12 bases lining up with TRBD2. The CDR3 loop spans 13 amino acids. Germline-derived CDR1 and CDR2 are MNHEY and SVGEGT. The V segment lost 5 bases and the J segment 15 bases; nucleotides outside the gene matches: 8.

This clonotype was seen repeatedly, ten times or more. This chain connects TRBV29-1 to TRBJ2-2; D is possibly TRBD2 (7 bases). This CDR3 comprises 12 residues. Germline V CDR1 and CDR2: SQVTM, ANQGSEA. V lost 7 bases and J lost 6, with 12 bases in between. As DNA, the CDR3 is TGCAGCGCTGGGGGGGGCTCCGGGGAGCTGTTTTTT. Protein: CSAGGGSGELFF.

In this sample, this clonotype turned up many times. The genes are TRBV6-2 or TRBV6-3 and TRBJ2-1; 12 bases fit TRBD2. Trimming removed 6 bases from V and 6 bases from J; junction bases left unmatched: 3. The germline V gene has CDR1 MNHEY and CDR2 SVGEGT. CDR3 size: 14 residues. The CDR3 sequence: CASRTSGSSNEQFF. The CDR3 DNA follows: TGTGCCAGCAGGACTAGCGGGAGTTCCAATGAGCAGTTCTTC.

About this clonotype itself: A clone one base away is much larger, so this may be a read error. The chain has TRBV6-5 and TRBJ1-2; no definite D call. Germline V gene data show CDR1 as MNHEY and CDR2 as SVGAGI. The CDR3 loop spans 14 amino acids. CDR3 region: CASSVYVGSYDYTF. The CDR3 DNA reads TGTGCCAGCAGTGTCTATGTGGGAAGCTATGACTACACCTTC.

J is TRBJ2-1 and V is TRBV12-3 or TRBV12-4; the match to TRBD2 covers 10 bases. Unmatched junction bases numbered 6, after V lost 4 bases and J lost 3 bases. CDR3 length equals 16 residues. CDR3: CASSSPSGRDYNEQFF. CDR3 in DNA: TGTGCCAGCAGTTCCCCCAGCGGGAGGGACTACAATGAGCAGTTCTTC.

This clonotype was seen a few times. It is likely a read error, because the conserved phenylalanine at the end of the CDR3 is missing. The DNA for the CDR3 is TGTGCCAGCAGTTTTTCTTTCCTAGCGGGAGTTCGAGAGACCCAGTACTTA. Protein: CASSFSFLAGVRETQYL. The chain joins TRBV6-5 to TRBJ2-5, with 10 bases that match TRBD2. Germline CDR1 and CDR2: MNHEY and SVGAGI. The CDR3 is made up of 17 amino acids. Unmatched junction bases numbered 12, after V lost 4 bases and J lost 4 bases.

In DNA form, the CDR3 reads TGTGCCAGCAGACCACAGTCGGGCCCTACCGGGGAGCTGTTTTTT. The encoded protein is CASRPQSGPTGELFF. The chain has TRBV28 and TRBJ2-2; D remains unclear. The CDR3 is 15 residues long. CDR1 and CDR2 from the germline V gene are MDHEN and SYDVKM. The V and J ends lost 6 bases and 5 bases respectively, with 16 bases between them.

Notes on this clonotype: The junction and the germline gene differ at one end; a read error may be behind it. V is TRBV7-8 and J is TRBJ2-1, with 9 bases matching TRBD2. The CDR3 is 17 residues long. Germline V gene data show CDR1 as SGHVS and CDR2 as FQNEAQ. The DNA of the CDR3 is TGTGCCAGCAGCTCCACATTAGCGGGAGCGAATTACAGTGAGCAGTTCTTC. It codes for CASSSTLAGANYSEQFF.

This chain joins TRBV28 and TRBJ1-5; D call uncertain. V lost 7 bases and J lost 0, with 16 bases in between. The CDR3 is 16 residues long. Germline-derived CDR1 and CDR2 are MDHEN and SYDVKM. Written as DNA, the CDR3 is TGTGCCAGCACCAAGAGTGCCTCCCATAGCAATCAGCCCCAGCATTTT. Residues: CASTKSASHSNQPQHF.

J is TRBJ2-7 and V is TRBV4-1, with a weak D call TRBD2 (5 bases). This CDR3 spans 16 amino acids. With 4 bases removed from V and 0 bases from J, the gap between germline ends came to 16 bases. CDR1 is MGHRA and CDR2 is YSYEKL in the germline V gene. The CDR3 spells CASSLDAGGSSYEQYF. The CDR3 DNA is TGCGCCAGCAGCCTTGACGCGGGTGGAAGCTCCTACGAGCAGTACTTC.

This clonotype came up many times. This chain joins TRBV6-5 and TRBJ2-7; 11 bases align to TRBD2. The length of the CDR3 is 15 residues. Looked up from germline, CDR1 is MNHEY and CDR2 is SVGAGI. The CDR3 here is CARRPGLADDYEQYF. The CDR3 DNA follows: TGTGCTAGACGCCCGGGACTAGCGGACGATTACGAGCAGTACTTC.

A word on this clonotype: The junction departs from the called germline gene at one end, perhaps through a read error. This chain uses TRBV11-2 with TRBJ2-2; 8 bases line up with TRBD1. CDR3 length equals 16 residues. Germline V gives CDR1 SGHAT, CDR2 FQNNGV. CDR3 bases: TGTGCCAGCAGCCCCGGGACAGGCACCTACACCGGGGAGATGTTTTTT. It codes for CASSPGTGTYTGEMFF.

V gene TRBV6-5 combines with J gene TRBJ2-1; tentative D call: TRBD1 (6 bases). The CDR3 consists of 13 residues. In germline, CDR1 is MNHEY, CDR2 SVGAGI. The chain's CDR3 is CASRDQGYNEQFF. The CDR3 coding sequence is TGTGCTTCTAGGGACCAGGGGTACAATGAGCAGTTCTTC.

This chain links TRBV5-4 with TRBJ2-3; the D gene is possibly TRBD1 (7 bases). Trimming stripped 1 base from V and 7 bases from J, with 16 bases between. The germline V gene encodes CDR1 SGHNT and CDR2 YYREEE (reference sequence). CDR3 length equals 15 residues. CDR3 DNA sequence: TGTGCCAGCAGCTTGTCAGGGGGGCAAGGCTATACGCAGTATTTT. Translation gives CASSLSGGQGYTQYF.

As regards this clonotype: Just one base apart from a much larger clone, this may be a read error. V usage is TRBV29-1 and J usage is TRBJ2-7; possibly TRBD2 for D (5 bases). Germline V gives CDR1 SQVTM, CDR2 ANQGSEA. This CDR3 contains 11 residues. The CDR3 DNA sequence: TGCAGCGCCCGGGGTTCCTACGAGCACTACTTC. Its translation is CSARGSYEHYF.

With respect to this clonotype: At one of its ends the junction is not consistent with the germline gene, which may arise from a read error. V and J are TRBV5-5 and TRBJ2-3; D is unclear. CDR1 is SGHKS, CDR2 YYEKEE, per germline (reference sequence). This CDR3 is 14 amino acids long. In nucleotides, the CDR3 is TGTGCAAGCAGCTTAGGACCTGTCACAGATACGCAGTATTTT. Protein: CASSLGPVTDTQYF.

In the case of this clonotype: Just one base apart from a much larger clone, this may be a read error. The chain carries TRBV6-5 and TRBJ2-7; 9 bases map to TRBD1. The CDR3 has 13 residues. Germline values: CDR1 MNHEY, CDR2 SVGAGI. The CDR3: CAGSTGQGYEQYF. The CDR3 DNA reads TGTGCCGGCAGTACGGGACAGGGCTACGAGCAGTACTTC.

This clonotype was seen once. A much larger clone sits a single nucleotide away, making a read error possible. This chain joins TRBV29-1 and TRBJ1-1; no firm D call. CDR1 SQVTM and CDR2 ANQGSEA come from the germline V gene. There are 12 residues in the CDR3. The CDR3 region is CSAERMNTKAFF. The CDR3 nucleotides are TGCAGCGCCGAGCGGATGAACACTAAAGCTTTCTTT.

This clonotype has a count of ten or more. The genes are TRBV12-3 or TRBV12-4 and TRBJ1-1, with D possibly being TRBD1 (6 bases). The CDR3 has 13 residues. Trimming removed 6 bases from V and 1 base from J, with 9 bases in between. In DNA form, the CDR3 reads TGTGCCAGCAGCAGGGGTAGGAACACTGAAGCTTTCTTT. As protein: CASSRGRNTEAFF.

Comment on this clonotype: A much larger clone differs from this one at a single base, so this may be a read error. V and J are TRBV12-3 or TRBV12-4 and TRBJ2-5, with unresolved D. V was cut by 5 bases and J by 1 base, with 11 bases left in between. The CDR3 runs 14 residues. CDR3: CASSTLSTQETQYF. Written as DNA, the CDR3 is TGTGCCAGCAGTACCCTATCGACCCAAGAGACCCAGTACTTC.

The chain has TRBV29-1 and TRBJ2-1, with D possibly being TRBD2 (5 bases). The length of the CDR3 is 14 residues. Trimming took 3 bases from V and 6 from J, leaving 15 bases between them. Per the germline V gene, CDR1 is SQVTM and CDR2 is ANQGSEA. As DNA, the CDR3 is TGCAGCGTTGATGCGAGAGGGCCGTCCAATGAGCAGTTCTTC. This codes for CSVDARGPSNEQFF.

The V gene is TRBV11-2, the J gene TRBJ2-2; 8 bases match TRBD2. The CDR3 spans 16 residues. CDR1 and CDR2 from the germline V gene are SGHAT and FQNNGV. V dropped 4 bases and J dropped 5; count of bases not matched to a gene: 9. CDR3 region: CASSWSGLVFTGELFF. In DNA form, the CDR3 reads TGTGCCAGCAGCTGGTCGGGACTAGTTTTTACCGGGGAGCTGTTTTTT.

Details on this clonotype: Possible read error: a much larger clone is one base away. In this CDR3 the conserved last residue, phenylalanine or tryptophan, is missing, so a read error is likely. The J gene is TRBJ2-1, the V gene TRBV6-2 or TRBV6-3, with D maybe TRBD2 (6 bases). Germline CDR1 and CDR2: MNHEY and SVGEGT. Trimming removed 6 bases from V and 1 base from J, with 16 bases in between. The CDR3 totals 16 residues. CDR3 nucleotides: TGTGCCAGCAGCCCTGATGGTAGCGGATCCTACAATGAGCAGTTCCTC. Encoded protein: CASSPDGSGSYNEQFL.

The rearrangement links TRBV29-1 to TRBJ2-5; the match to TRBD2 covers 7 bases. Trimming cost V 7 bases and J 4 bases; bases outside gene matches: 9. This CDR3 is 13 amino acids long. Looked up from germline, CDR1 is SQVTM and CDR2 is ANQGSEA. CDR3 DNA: TGCAGCGCCGGGACGGGGGGTGGAGAGACCCAGTACTTC. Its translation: CSAGTGGGETQYF.

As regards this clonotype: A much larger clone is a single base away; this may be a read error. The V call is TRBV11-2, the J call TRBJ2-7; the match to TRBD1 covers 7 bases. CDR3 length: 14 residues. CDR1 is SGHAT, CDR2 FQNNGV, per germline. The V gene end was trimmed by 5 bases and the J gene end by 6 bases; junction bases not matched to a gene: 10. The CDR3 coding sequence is TGTGCCAGCAGCGTATCCGGGACAGCTTCCGAGCAGTACTTC. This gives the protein CASSVSGTASEQYF.

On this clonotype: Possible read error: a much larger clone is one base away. CDR3 nucleotides: TGTGCCAGCAGTGGGGGGGGGCACTTACAAGAGACCCAGTACTTC. Translated: CASSGGGHLQETQYF. The V gene is TRBV12-3 or TRBV12-4, the J gene TRBJ2-5; D might be TRBD2 (7 bases). V lost 5 bases to trimming and J lost 2 bases, with 15 bases between them. This CDR3 is built from 15 residues.

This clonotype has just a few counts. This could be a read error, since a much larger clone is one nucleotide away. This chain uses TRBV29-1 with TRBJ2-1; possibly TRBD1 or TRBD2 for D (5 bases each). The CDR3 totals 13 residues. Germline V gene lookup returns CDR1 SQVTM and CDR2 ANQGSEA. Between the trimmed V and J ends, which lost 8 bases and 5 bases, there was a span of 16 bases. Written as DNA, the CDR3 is TGCAGCACCCGCCGGGACGACGACAATGAGCAGTTCTTC. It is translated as CSTRRDDDNEQFF.

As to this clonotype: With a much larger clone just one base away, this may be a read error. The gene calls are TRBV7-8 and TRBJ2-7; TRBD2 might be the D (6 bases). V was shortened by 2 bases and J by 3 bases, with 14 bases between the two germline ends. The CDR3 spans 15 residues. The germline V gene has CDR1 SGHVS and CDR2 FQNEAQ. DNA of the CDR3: TGTGCCAGCAGCTTAAGGCGGGACCCCTTCTACGAGCAGTACTTC. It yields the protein CASSLRRDPFYEQYF.

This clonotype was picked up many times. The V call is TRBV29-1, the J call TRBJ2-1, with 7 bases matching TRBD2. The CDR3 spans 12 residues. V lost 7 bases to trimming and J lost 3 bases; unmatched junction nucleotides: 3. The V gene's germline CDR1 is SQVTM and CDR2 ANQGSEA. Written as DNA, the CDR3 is TGCAGCGAATCTAGCGGCTACAATGAGCAGTTCTTC. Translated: CSESSGYNEQFF.

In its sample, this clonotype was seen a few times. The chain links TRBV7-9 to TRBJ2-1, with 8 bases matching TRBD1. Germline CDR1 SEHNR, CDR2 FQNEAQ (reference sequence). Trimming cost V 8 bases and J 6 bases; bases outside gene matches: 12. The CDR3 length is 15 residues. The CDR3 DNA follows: TGTGCCAGCGATACCGGGACAGGCCGCTCCAATGAGCAGTTCTTC. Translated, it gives CASDTGTGRSNEQFF.